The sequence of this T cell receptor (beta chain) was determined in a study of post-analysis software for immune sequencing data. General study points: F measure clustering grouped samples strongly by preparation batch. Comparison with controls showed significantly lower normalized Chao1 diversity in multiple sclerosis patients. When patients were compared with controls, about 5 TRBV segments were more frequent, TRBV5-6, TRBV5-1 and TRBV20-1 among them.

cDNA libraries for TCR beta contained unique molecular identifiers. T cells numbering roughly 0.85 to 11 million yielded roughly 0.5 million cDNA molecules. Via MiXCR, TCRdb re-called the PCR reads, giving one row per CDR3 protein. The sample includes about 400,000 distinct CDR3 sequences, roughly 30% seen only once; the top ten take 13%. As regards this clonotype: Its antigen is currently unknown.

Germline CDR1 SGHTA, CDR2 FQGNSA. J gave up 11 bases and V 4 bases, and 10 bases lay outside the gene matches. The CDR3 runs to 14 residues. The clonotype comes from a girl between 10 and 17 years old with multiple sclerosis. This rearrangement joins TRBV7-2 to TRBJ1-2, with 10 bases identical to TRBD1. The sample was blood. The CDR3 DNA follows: TGTGCCAGCAGCTCTGACAGGGGGCAAAGTGGTTACACCTTC. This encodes CASSSDRGQSGYTF.